This T cell receptor (beta chain) was documented in a study of OX40 agonist ivuxolimab in advanced cancers. Study details: Hepatocellular carcinoma, melanoma, renal cell or head and neck cancer was diagnosed in the dose-escalation patients.

The CDR3 covers 15 residues. Per germline, CDR1 GTSNPN and CDR2 SVGIG (reference sequence). V gave up 3 bases and J gave up 5 bases; unmatched junction bases: 7. Study outcomes and limitations: At 0.1 to 3.0 mg/kg and by week 6, CD4+ and CD8+ T cells in the blood had expanded clonally.

By sample share, this clone is medium-sized. Antigen: not known. Profiled with immunoSEQ multiplex PCR; TCRdb holds only in-frame clones, not every one. The table includes 30,000 to 40,000 clones, roughly nine tenths detected once. The chain links TRBV30 to TRBJ2-3, with 11 nucleotides matching TRBD2. The receptor was isolated from an adult with an advanced solid tumor such as melanoma, head and neck, liver or kidney cancer. The sample here was CD4+ or CD8+ T cells sorted from blood, taken in a trial of the OX40 agonist ivuxolimab. Here the CDR3 reads CAWSGSGGVVDTQYF. The CDR3, as DNA: TGTGCCTGGAGCGGTAGCGGGGGGGTTGTAGATACGCAGTATTTT.